This TCR beta chain was retrieved from a study of cytotoxic CD8 clonotypes in ibrutinib-treated CLL. TCRdb keeps only in-frame clones here, not all; method: immunoSEQ multiplex PCR. The table has fewer than 55,000 clones, around 60% seen once. Germline loops: CDR1 SNHLY, CDR2 FYNNEI. Trimming at V came to 6 bases and at J to 1 base, leaving 14 bases not matched to a gene. The CDR3 loop spans 20 amino acids. The receptor comes from a human donor with chronic lymphocytic leukemia. The source was PBMCs, collected after 24 months of ibrutinib treatment. The J gene is TRBJ2-6, the V gene TRBV2; 11 bases fit TRBD2. The CDR3, as DNA: TGTGCCAGCAGAAGTAGCGGGGGGGCCGATTCGGCTTCTGGGGCCAACGTCCTGACTTTC. Its translation: CASRSSGGADSASGANVLTF.